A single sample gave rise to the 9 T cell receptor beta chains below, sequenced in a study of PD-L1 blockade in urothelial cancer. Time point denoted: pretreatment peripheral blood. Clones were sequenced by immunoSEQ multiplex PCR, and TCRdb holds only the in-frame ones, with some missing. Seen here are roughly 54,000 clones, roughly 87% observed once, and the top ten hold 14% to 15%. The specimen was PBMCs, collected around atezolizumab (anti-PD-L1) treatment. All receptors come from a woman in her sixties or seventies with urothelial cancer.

Here the CDR3 DNA reads TGTGCCAGCAGCCGCCCAGTGAACACTGAAGCTTTCTTT. It is translated as CASSRPVNTEAFF. This sequence joins TRBV11-2 and TRBJ1-1; no definite D call. Per the germline V gene, CDR1 is SGHAT and CDR2 is FQNNGV. The ends were cut back, 5 bases at V and 0 bases at J, with 7 bases in the middle. CDR3 length equals 13 residues.

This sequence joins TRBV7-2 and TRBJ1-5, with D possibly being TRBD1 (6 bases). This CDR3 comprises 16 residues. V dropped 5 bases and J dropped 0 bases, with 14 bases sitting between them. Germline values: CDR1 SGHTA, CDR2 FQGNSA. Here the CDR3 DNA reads TGTGCCAGCAGCCAGGACAGATCCTATAGCAATCAGCCCCAGCATTTT. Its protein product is CASSQDRSYSNQPQHF.

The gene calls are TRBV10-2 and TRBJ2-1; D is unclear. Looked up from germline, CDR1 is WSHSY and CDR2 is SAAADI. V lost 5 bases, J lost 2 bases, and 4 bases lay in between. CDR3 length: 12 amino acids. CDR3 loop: CASSRAYNEQFF. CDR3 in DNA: TGCGCCAGCAGTCGGGCCTACAATGAGCAGTTCTTC.

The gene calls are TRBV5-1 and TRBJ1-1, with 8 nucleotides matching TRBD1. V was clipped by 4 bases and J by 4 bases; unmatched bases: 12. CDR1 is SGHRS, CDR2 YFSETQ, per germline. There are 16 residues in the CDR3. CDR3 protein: CASSQLPQGVGTEAFF. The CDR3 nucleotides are TGCGCCAGCAGCCAATTGCCACAGGGGGTCGGCACTGAAGCTTTCTTT.

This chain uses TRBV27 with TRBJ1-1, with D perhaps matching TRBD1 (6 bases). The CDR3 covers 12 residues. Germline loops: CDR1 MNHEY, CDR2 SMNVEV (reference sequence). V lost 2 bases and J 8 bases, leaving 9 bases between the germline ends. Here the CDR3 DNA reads TGTGCCAGCAGTTTAACAGGGTTGGAAGCTTTCTTT. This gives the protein CASSLTGLEAFF.

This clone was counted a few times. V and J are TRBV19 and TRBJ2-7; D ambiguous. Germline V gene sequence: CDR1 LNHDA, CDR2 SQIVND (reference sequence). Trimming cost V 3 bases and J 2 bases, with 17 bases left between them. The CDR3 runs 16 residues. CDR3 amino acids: CASSMLGRPGTYEQYF. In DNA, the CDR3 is TGTGCCAGTAGTATGCTGGGCAGACCTGGCACCTACGAGCAGTACTTC.

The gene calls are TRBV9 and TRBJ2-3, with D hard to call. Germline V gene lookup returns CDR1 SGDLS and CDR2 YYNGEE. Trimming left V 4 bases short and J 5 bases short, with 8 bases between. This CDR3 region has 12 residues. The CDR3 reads CASSSSQDTQYF. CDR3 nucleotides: TGTGCCAGCAGCTCGAGCCAAGATACGCAGTATTTT.

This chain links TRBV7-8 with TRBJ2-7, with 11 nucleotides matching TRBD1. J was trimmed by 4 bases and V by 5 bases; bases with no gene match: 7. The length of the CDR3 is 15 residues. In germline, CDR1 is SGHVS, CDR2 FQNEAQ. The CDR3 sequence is CASSPGTGGFYEQYF. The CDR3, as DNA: TGTGCCAGCAGCCCGGGGACAGGGGGGTTTTACGAGCAGTACTTC.

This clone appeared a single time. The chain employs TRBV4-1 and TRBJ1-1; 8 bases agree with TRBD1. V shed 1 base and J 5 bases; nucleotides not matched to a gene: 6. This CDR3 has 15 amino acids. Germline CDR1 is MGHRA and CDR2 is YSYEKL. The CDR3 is CASSQVGQGRTEAFF. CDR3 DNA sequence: TGCGCCAGCAGCCAAGTTGGACAGGGAAGAACTGAAGCTTTCTTT.